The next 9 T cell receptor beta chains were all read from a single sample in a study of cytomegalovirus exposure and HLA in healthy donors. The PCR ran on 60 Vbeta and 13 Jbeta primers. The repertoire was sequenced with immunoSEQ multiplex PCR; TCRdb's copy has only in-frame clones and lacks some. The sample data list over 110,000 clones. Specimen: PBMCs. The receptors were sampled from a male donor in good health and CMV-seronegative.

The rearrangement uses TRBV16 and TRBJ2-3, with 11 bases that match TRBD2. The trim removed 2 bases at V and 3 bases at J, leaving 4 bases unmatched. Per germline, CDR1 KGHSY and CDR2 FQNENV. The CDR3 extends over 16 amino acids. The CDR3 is CASSQKLAGGTDTQYF. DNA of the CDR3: TGTGCCAGCAGCCAAAAGCTAGCGGGAGGAACAGATACGCAGTATTTT.

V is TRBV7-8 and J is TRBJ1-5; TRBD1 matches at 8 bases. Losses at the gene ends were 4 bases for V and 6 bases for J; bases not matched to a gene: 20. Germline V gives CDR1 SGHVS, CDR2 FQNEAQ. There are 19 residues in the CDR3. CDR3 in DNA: TGTGCCAGCAGCTCAAACTCAGGACAGGGAATGAATACGGGTCAGCCCCAGCATTTT. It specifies CASSSNSGQGMNTGQPQHF.

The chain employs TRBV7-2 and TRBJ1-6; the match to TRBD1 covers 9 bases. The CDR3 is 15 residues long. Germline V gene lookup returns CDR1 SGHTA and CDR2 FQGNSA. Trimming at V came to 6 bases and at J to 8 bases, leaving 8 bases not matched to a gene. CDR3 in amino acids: CASRDTGGGDSPLHF. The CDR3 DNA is TGTGCCAGCAGGGATACAGGGGGCGGAGATTCACCCCTCCACTTT.

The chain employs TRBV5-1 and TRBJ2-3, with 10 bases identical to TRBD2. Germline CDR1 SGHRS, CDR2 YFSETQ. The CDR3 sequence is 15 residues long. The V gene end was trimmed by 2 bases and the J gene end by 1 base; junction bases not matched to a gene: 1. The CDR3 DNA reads TGCGCCAGCAGCTTTACTAGCGGGGGCACAGATACGCAGTATTTT. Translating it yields CASSFTSGGTDTQYF.

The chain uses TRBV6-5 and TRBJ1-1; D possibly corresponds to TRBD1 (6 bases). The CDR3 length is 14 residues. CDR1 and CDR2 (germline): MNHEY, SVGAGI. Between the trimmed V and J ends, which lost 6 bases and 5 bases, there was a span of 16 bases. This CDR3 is CASRGTGIYTEAFF. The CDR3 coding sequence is TGTGCCAGCAGGGGCACAGGGATTTATACTGAAGCTTTCTTT.

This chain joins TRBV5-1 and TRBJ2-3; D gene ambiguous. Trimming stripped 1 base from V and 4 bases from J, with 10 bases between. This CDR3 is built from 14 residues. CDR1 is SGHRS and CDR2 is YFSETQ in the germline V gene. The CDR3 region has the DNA TGCGCCAGCAGCTTGAGCGTGCGCGCAGATACGCAGTATTTT. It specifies CASSLSVRADTQYF.

CDR3 nucleotide sequence: TGTGCCAGCAGCTACAGCCCCACCGGGGAGCTGTTTTTT. It codes for CASSYSPTGELFF. J is TRBJ2-2 and V is TRBV11-3; D uncertain. Germline V lookup: CDR1 SGHNT, CDR2 YENEEA. This CDR3 is built from 13 residues. The germline V and J ends were trimmed by 4 bases and 4 bases, with 7 bases remaining between them.

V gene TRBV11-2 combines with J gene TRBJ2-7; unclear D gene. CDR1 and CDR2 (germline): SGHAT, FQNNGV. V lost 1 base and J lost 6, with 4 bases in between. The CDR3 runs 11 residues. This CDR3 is CASSLGSEQYF. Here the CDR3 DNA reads TGTGCCAGCAGCTTAGGTAGCGAGCAGTACTTC.

The CDR3 DNA follows: TGTGCCAGTACCCACCGGGGAGGGCTGAGCTCCTACAATGAGCAGTTCTTC. This encodes CASTHRGGLSSYNEQFF. This chain uses TRBV19 with TRBJ2-1, with 7 bases identical to TRBD2. Unmatched junction bases numbered 12, after V lost 7 bases and J lost 0 bases. Germline loops: CDR1 LNHDA, CDR2 SQIVND (reference sequence). This CDR3 region has 17 residues.